The entry that follows covers one TCR beta chain sequence. This entry belongs to a study of monozygotic twins with inflammatory bowel disease. Template switching incorporated UMIs with a 6-nucleotide sample barcode. Following a re-call of the 5' RACE reads, TCRdb has one entry per CDR3 protein and lacks DNA. This table lists 330,000 or so distinct CDR3 sequences. This CDR3 has 18 amino acids. Sequencing was carried out using blood. The rearrangement uses TRBV12-3 or TRBV12-4 and TRBJ2-7; TCRdb's D call of TRBD2 is untestable without DNA. The receptor was isolated from a human donor with ulcerative colitis or Crohn's disease, or a healthy co-twin of an affected twin (not recorded which). This CDR3 is CASSLHPGTSSYSYEQYF.